These 21 T cell receptor beta chains share one sample of origin, sequenced in a study of T cells after yellow fever vaccination. TCRdb re-called the 5' RACE reads with MiXCR, one entry per CDR3 protein. The top ten hold about 15% of the sample, which has 400,000 or so distinct CDR3 sequences, about 6% seen once. Sequencing was performed on PBMCs, taken 5 days after the yellow fever booster vaccination. The receptors here all came from a man aged 25-45 years who received the YFV17D yellow fever vaccine.

This clonotype was detected ten times or more. The V and J genes are TRBV5-1 and TRBJ2-1; D may be TRBD2 (6 bases). Trimming left V 3 bases short and J 1 base short, with 17 bases between. This CDR3 comprises 17 residues. Looked up from germline, CDR1 is SGHRS and CDR2 is YFSETQ. The CDR3 sequence is CASSSPRDGSSYNEQFF. In nucleotides, the CDR3 is TGCGCCAGCAGCTCCCCACGTGACGGGAGTTCCTACAATGAGCAGTTCTTC.

The chain combines TRBV6-2 or TRBV6-3 with TRBJ2-3, with D unresolved. Germline CDR1 MNHEY, CDR2 SVGEGT. The CDR3 has 15 residues. V was shortened by 0 bases and J by 6 bases, with 13 bases between the two germline ends. CDR3 amino acids: CASSYSPDVRDTQYF. The DNA for the CDR3 is TGTGCCAGCAGTTACTCGCCCGACGTGAGGGATACGCAGTATTTT.

The gene calls are TRBV7-2 and TRBJ2-3; tentatively, D is TRBD2 (6 bases). The CDR3 has 14 residues. Trimming stripped 5 bases from V and 5 bases from J, with 14 bases between. Germline CDR1 reads SGHTA; CDR2 reads FQGNSA. Here the CDR3 DNA reads TGTGCCAGCAGCCTACAAATTAGCGGAGATACGCAGTATTTT. Protein product: CASSLQISGDTQYF.

This clonotype was counted many times. The chain carries TRBV30 and TRBJ1-1; a weak D match, TRBD1 (5 bases). Germline values: CDR1 GTSNPN, CDR2 SVGIG (reference sequence). V was clipped by 5 bases and J by 8 bases, with 9 bases between them. There are 10 residues in the CDR3. The CDR3 DNA reads TGTGCCTGGGACAGAACCGAAGCTTTCTTT. Amino acid sequence: CAWDRTEAFF.

This clonotype was counted many times. This rearrangement joins TRBV9 to TRBJ2-7; 8 bases fit TRBD2. This CDR3 region has 15 residues. In germline, CDR1 is SGDLS, CDR2 YYNGEE. V shed 0 bases and J 4 bases; nucleotides not matched to a gene: 6. As DNA, the CDR3 is TGTGCCAGCAGCGTAGAAGCTAGCGGGTGGTACGAGCAGTACTTC. This encodes CASSVEASGWYEQYF.

This clonotype appeared a few times. For the CDR3, the DNA is TGTGCCTGGAATAGCGGAACCGGAGACAATGAGCAGTTCTTC. It specifies CAWNSGTGDNEQFF. The chain carries TRBV30 and TRBJ2-1; possible D gene TRBD2, 6 bases. Trimming cost V 4 bases and J 5 bases, with 15 bases left between them. Germline V lookup: CDR1 GTSNPN, CDR2 SVGIG (reference sequence). The CDR3 is 14 residues long.

This clonotype appeared many times. The chain couples TRBV30 to TRBJ2-1, with D possibly being TRBD2 (5 bases). The CDR3 loop spans 12 amino acids. V lost 1 base and J lost 13, with 14 bases in between. Germline loops: CDR1 GTSNPN, CDR2 SVGIG (reference sequence). Here the CDR3 reads CAWSGGSMRQFF. The DNA of the CDR3 is TGTGCCTGGAGTGGCGGGTCAATGAGACAGTTCTTC.

In this sample, this clonotype turned up a few times. The gene calls are TRBV19 and TRBJ2-7; tentative D call: TRBD2 (6 bases). The CDR3 totals 14 residues. In germline, CDR1 is LNHDA, CDR2 SQIVND (reference sequence). Trimming shortened V by 5 bases and J by 6 bases, and 17 bases separated the two germline ends. Here the CDR3 DNA reads TGTGCCAGTAGTTCGACTAGGAGGCTCTCCGAGCAGTACTTC. This encodes CASSSTRRLSEQYF.

There are a few counts of this clonotype. A junction end diverges from the germline sequence, so it may reflect a read error. The chain links TRBV7-8 to TRBJ2-7; 10 nucleotides match TRBD2. Germline CDR1 reads SGHVS; CDR2 reads FQNEAQ. The CDR3 has 20 amino acids. CDR3 protein: CASSSDASRRLAGTSFEQYF. CDR3 sequence (DNA): TGTGCCAGCAGCTCGGACGCAAGCAGGAGACTAGCGGGCACGTCCTTCGAGCAGTACTTC.

This clonotype was seen more than once but under ten times. The J gene is TRBJ2-4, the V gene TRBV29-1, with TRBD2 matching over 8 bases. V gave up 7 bases and J gave up 4 bases; unmatched junction bases: 6. This CDR3 region has 13 residues. Germline V gene sequence: CDR1 SQVTM, CDR2 ANQGSEA. Written as DNA, the CDR3 is TGCAGCGCCGGGGGACTAGGTAAAAACATTCAGTACTTC. Its translation is CSAGGLGKNIQYF.

This clonotype was picked up a small number of times. The V call is TRBV7-9, the J call TRBJ2-7; TRBD2 agrees at 11 bases. Germline V gives CDR1 SEHNR, CDR2 FQNEAQ (reference sequence). With V trimmed by 3 bases and J by 5 bases, 6 bases remained unmatched. CDR3 length: 15 residues. The CDR3 region has the DNA TGTGCCAGCAGCTTTTTACTAGCGGGAGACCACGAGCAGTACTTC. It yields the protein CASSFLLAGDHEQYF.

This clonotype was seen at least ten times. The chain carries TRBV7-9 and TRBJ1-1; 10 nucleotides agree with TRBD1. In germline, CDR1 is SEHNR, CDR2 FQNEAQ (reference sequence). Trimming cost V 1 base and J 1 base; bases outside gene matches: 6. CDR3 length: 17 amino acids. CDR3 loop: CASSLGTGGVANTEAFF. Written as DNA, the CDR3 is TGTGCCAGCAGCTTAGGGACAGGGGGTGTGGCGAACACTGAAGCTTTCTTT.

This clonotype was recorded many times. One end of the junction is discordant with germline, which a read error may explain. V and J are TRBV7-7 and TRBJ2-1, with a possible D match to TRBD1 (6 bases). There are 13 residues in the CDR3. In germline, CDR1 is SSHAT, CDR2 FNYEAQ (reference sequence). The CDR3 here is CASSQGRANEQFF. Written as DNA, the CDR3 is TGTGCTAGCAGCCAGGGGCGGGCCAATGAGCAGTTCTTC. The complete variable domain, with remaining parts taken from reference TRBV7-7 and TRBJ2-1, reads GAGVSQSPRYKVTKRGQDVTLRCDPISSHATLYWYQQALGQGPEFLTYFNYEAQPDKSGLPSDRFSAERPEGSISTLTIQRTEQRDSAMYRCASSQGRANEQFFGPGTRLTVL.

This clonotype has just one count. A read error may produce the germline difference seen at one junction end. The rearrangement uses TRBV19 and TRBJ2-5; 9 nucleotides agree with TRBD2. Germline loops: CDR1 LNHDA, CDR2 SQIVND (reference sequence). This CDR3 is 14 amino acids long. Written as DNA, the CDR3 is TGTGCCAGTAGTCTGCGGGAGGGCCTGGAGACCCGGTACTTC. Amino acid sequence: CASSLREGLETRYF.

This clonotype was seen only a few times. The genes are TRBV9 and TRBJ2-3; tentative D call: TRBD2 (7 bases). The CDR3 consists of 14 residues. CDR1 is SGDLS, CDR2 YYNGEE, per germline. V shed 5 bases and J shed 2 bases, with 12 bases lying between them. The CDR3 region has the DNA TGTGCCAGCAGAAAAGGGGGGGCCACAGATACGCAGTATTTT. Protein sequence: CASRKGGATDTQYF.

V gene TRBV2 combines with J gene TRBJ2-1; TRBD2 agrees at 14 bases. CDR3 length equals 15 residues. V lost 7 bases, J lost 7 bases, and 6 bases stayed unmatched. Germline CDR1 is SNHLY and CDR2 is FYNNEI. The CDR3 DNA is TGTGCCAGCAAGACGGGACTAGCGGGAGTAAATGAGCAGTTCTTC. Translating gives CASKTGLAGVNEQFF.

The table lists this clonotype with many counts. The chain is built from TRBV6-5 and TRBJ2-7; the D call may be TRBD1 or TRBD2 (5 bases each). Trimming cost V 5 bases and J 3 bases, with 14 bases left between them. CDR1 and CDR2 from the germline V gene are MNHEY and SVGAGI. This CDR3 is 14 amino acids long. CDR3 nucleotide sequence: TGTGCCAGCAGTACTGGGGGACCATTCTACGAGCAGTACTTC. Amino acids: CASSTGGPFYEQYF.

This clonotype was seen many times. This sequence joins TRBV28 and TRBJ2-2; 9 bases align to TRBD2. The junction had 18 bases not matched to a gene; V was cut back by 7 bases and J by 0 bases. In germline, CDR1 is MDHEN, CDR2 SYDVKM. The CDR3 has 20 residues. Here the CDR3 DNA reads TGTGCCAGCAATAGACCTCCCGGCGGGGGGGTAGGGGCGAACACCGGGGAGCTGTTTTTT. Its translation is CASNRPPGGGVGANTGELFF.

This clonotype showed up just a few times. J is TRBJ2-3 and V is TRBV12-3 or TRBV12-4; D possibly corresponds to TRBD1 (5 bases). CDR3 length equals 13 residues. V dropped 8 bases and J dropped 1 base, with 10 bases sitting between them. The CDR3 sequence: CASRQSGTDTQYF. CDR3 DNA: TGTGCCAGCCGACAGAGCGGCACAGATACGCAGTATTTT.

This clonotype was detected many times. The chain links TRBV29-1 to TRBJ2-3, with D possibly being TRBD2 (6 bases). The V gene lost 5 bases and the J gene lost 4 bases, with 16 bases spanning the gap. Looked up from germline, CDR1 is SQVTM and CDR2 is ANQGSEA. The CDR3 runs 14 residues. The CDR3 here is CSVLGGVSPDTQYF. Here the CDR3 DNA reads TGCAGCGTTCTGGGGGGAGTGTCGCCAGATACGCAGTATTTT.

A few counts support this clonotype. The chain joins TRBV6-5 to TRBJ2-5; 10 bases agree with TRBD1. The germline V gene encodes CDR1 MNHEY and CDR2 SVGAGI. V lost 0 bases, J lost 1 base, and 2 bases stayed unmatched. The CDR3 covers 16 residues. CDR3 in amino acids: CASSYSRDRGQETQYF. DNA of the CDR3: TGTGCCAGCAGTTACTCCCGGGACAGGGGCCAAGAGACCCAGTACTTC.